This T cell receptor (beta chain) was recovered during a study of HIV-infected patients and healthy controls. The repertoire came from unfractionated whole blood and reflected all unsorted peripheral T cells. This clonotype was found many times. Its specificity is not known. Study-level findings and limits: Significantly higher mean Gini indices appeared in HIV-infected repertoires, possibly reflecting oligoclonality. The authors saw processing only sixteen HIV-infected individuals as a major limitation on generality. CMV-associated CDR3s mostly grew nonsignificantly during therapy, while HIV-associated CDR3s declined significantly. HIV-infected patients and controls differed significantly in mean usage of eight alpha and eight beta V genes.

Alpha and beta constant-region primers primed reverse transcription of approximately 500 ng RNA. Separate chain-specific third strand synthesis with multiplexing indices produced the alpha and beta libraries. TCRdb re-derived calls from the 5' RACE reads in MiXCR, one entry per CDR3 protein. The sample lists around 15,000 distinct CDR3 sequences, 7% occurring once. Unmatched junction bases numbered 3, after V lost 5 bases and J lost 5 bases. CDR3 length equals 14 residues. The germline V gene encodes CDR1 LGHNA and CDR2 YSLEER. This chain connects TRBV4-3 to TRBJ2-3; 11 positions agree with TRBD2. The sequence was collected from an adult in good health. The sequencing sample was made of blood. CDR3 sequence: CASSYSGGEDTQYF. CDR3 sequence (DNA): TGCGCCAGCAGCTATAGCGGGGGGGAAGATACGCAGTATTTT.